Each of the 12 T cell receptor beta chains below was sequenced from the same sample in a study of PD-1 blockade in classical Hodgkin lymphoma. Described time point: cycle 4 day 1 (C4D1), after 5 to 7 weeks of nivolumab. Following autologous stem cell transplantation, relapse occurred in every patient, and exposure to brentuximab vedotin varied. Assay: immunoSEQ multiplex PCR; the TCRdb copy retains only in-frame clones and omits some. The sample includes 80,000 to 95,000 clones, 65% to 85% seen only once; the top ten take more than 15%. The sample consisted of peripheral blood mononuclear cells (PBMCs), taken before the fourth cycle of nivolumab. The receptor set was obtained from a human donor with classical Hodgkin lymphoma.

This clone has just a few counts. The chain combines TRBV6-4 with TRBJ1-1; no clear D gene. This CDR3 is 13 amino acids long. V was trimmed by 5 bases and J by 1 base, leaving 8 bases between them. Germline lookup yields CDR1 MRHNA and CDR2 SNTAGT. Here the CDR3 DNA reads TGTGCCAGCAGTCTCCAGGCGAACACTGAAGCTTTCTTT. Its translation: CASSLQANTEAFF.

The V call is TRBV18, the J call TRBJ2-5, with TRBD2 matching 13 bases. The CDR3 is 15 residues long. V lost 5 bases and J lost 5; bases outside the gene matches: 5. Germline V gene data show CDR1 as KGHSH and CDR2 as LQKENI. The CDR3 DNA reads as TGTGCCAGCTCAAGGGGACTAGCGGGATTTGAGACCCAGTACTTC. It is translated as CASSRGLAGFETQYF.

The chain combines TRBV9 with TRBJ2-7; perhaps D is TRBD1 or TRBD2 (5 bases each). Trimming took 0 bases from V and 6 from J, leaving 10 bases between them. CDR1 is SGDLS, CDR2 YYNGEE, per germline. The CDR3 sequence is 13 residues long. CDR3 amino acids: CASSVEGAGEQYF. The CDR3 DNA sequence: TGTGCCAGCAGCGTAGAAGGGGCGGGCGAGCAGTACTTC.

The V call is TRBV11-1, the J call TRBJ2-7; 8 bases map to TRBD1. After removal of 5 bases from V and 5 bases from J, the junction contained 2 bases not matched to a gene. The CDR3 extends over 12 amino acids. Germline V CDR1 and CDR2: SGHAT, FQDESV (reference sequence). The CDR3 bases are TGTGCCAGCAGCCAGGGGGCCCACGAGCAGTACTTC. Amino acids: CASSQGAHEQYF.

The J gene is TRBJ2-5, the V gene TRBV2; D is possibly TRBD2 (6 bases). V was clipped by 4 bases and J by 5 bases, with 17 bases between them. CDR1 SNHLY and CDR2 FYNNEI come from the germline V gene. There are 15 residues in the CDR3. The DNA for the CDR3 is TGTGCCAGCAGTGGCCCAGGGCCGGGAGCGGAGACCCAGTACTTC. Translating gives CASSGPGPGAETQYF.

With regard to this clone: This sample includes further DNA sequences coding for the same CDR3. The chain links TRBV5-6 to TRBJ2-2, with D possibly called TRBD1 or TRBD2 (5 bases each). The CDR3 loop spans 15 amino acids. Germline-derived CDR1 and CDR2 are SGHDT and YYEEEE. Trimming stripped 4 bases from V and 3 bases from J, with 13 bases between. CDR3 sequence reads: CASSPVGVDTGELFF. The CDR3 nucleotides are TGTGCCAGCAGCCCCGTGGGGGTCGACACCGGGGAGCTGTTTTTT.

This rearrangement joins TRBV6-6 to TRBJ2-1; 9 bases line up with TRBD2. The CDR3 spans 14 residues. The trim removed 0 bases at V and 9 bases at J, leaving 3 bases unmatched. Germline CDR1 and CDR2: MNHNY and SVGAGI (reference sequence). CDR3 nucleotide sequence: TGTGCCAGCAGTTACTCTGCGGGGGGGGTTGAGCAGTTCTTC. This encodes CASSYSAGGVEQFF.

This clone has just one count. This sequence joins TRBV10-3 and TRBJ2-7, with no clear D. From germline, CDR1 is ENHRY and CDR2 SYGVKD. CDR3 size: 13 residues. The V and J ends lost 4 bases and 6 bases respectively, with 13 bases between them. CDR3 DNA sequence: TGTGCCATCAGTGGGGCATCGGACCTCGAGCAGTACTTC. This encodes CAISGASDLEQYF.

The chain is built from TRBV5-1 and TRBJ2-2; D is possibly TRBD2 (5 bases). V shed 3 bases and J shed 4 bases, with 10 bases lying between them. The V gene's germline CDR1 is SGHRS and CDR2 YFSETQ. The CDR3 length is 14 residues. CDR3 sequence: CASSYGLPTGELFF. CDR3 bases: TGCGCCAGCAGCTACGGACTGCCCACCGGGGAGCTGTTTTTT. The full variable domain, in which reference TRBV5-1 and TRBJ2-2 provide the parts outside the CDR3, is KAGVTQTPRYLIKTRGQQVTLSCSPISGHRSVSWYQQTPGQGLQFLFEYFSETQRNKGNFPGRFSGRQFSNSRSEMNVSTLELGDSALYLCASSYGLPTGELFFGEGSRLTVL.

The CDR3 here is CASSPSGTHGSGNTIYF. Here the CDR3 DNA reads TGTGCCAGCTCCCCCTCGGGGACCCATGGCTCTGGAAACACCATATATTTT. The chain links TRBV18 to TRBJ1-3, with D tentatively TRBD1 (5 bases). Germline V gives CDR1 KGHSH, CDR2 LQKENI. This CDR3 has 17 residues. The V end was cut by 6 bases, the J end by 0 bases, with 18 bases between.

This clone was seen just once. V usage is TRBV7-9 and J usage is TRBJ2-1; weak D call: TRBD2 (6 bases). Germline lookup yields CDR1 SEHNR and CDR2 FQNEAQ (reference sequence). This CDR3 has 12 amino acids. Trimming shortened V by 1 base and J by 15 bases, and 13 bases separated the two germline ends. The CDR3 loop is CASSLDGTGWFF. Here the CDR3 DNA reads TGTGCCAGCAGCTTAGATGGGACTGGGTGGTTCTTC.

The chain joins TRBV2 to TRBJ1-3; TRBD1 matches 7 bases. Trimming cost V 6 bases and J 0 bases; bases outside gene matches: 8. Germline CDR1 and CDR2: SNHLY and FYNNEI. There are 16 residues in the CDR3. The CDR3 DNA follows: TGTGCCAGCAGCGTGACAGGGCACTCCTCTGGAAACACCATATATTTT. This codes for CASSVTGHSSGNTIYF.